Below, 14 T cell receptor beta chains from the same sample are listed, as sequenced in a study of blood T cell repertoires in COVID-19. Data came from immunoSEQ multiplex PCR; TCRdb stores just in-frame clones and leaves some out. In the table there are roughly 260,000 clones, about 87% of which are singletons. The sequenced material came from peripheral blood. These receptors all stem from a man in his fifties or sixties who had recovered from COVID-19.

V is TRBV9 and J is TRBJ2-1, with 9 bases lining up with TRBD1. The junction had 5 bases not matched to a gene; V was cut back by 2 bases and J by 5 bases. Germline V CDR1 and CDR2: SGDLS, YYNGEE. The CDR3 contains 15 residues. CDR3 nucleotides: TGTGCCAGCAGCGTGAGGGACAGGGCCCACAATGAGCAGTTCTTC. Translating gives CASSVRDRAHNEQFF.

The J gene is TRBJ1-2, the V gene TRBV18; 7 bases match TRBD1. CDR1 is KGHSH and CDR2 is LQKENI in the germline V gene. V shed 9 bases, J shed 2 bases, and the junction held 9 bases outside the gene matches. The CDR3 contains 14 residues. The CDR3 nucleotides read TGTGCCAGTTCAACAGGGGTGGGGAACTATGGCTACACCTTC. Translating it yields CASSTGVGNYGYTF.

CDR3 protein: CASSLQGGVGQPQHF. The CDR3 bases are TGCGCCAGCAGCTTGCAAGGGGGTGTTGGTCAGCCCCAGCATTTT. This chain joins TRBV5-1 and TRBJ1-5; weak D call: TRBD1 (6 bases). Trimming stripped 1 base from V and 6 bases from J, with 14 bases between. The CDR3 covers 15 residues. Germline V lookup: CDR1 SGHRS, CDR2 YFSETQ.

The chain employs TRBV11-2 and TRBJ2-2, with 11 bases aligning to TRBD1. This CDR3 spans 16 amino acids. The V gene end was trimmed by 5 bases and the J gene end by 5 bases; junction bases not matched to a gene: 7. The germline gives CDR1 SGHAT, CDR2 FQNNGV. The CDR3 sequence is CASSRGQGARTGELFF. CDR3 sequence (DNA): TGTGCCAGCAGCCGCGGACAGGGGGCGCGAACCGGGGAGCTGTTTTTT.

The chain links TRBV11-2 to TRBJ2-2; 9 bases map to TRBD1. Germline V gene data show CDR1 as SGHAT and CDR2 as FQNNGV. The CDR3 has 15 residues. Trimming took 1 base from V and 5 from J; bases not matched to a gene: 2. The CDR3 nucleotides read TGTGCCAGCAGCTTAGGGGACAGGGATACCGGGGAGCTGTTTTTT. This sequence encodes CASSLGDRDTGELFF.

The chain has TRBV5-1 and TRBJ2-1; 9 positions agree with TRBD1. V lost 2 bases to trimming and J lost 7 bases; unmatched junction nucleotides: 4. The CDR3 is 14 amino acids. Germline-derived CDR1 and CDR2 are SGHRS and YFSETQ. This CDR3 is CASSLQGALNEQFF. The CDR3 DNA reads as TGCGCCAGCAGCTTACAGGGGGCGTTGAATGAGCAGTTCTTC.

The rearrangement links TRBV5-1 to TRBJ2-3, with D uncertain. This CDR3 is 13 amino acids long. CDR1 is SGHRS, CDR2 YFSETQ, per germline. The ends were cut back, 4 bases at V and 2 bases at J, with 8 bases in the middle. The chain's CDR3 is CASSRPPTDTQYF. In DNA, the CDR3 is TGCGCCAGCAGCCGTCCCCCCACAGATACGCAGTATTTT.

This clone has more than one count but fewer than ten. J is TRBJ2-3 and V is TRBV5-1; a weak D match, TRBD1 (5 bases). Trimming shortened V by 7 bases and J by 0 bases, and 21 bases separated the two germline ends. The CDR3 has 17 residues. From germline, CDR1 is SGHRS and CDR2 YFSETQ. The CDR3 here is CASRRQGEALSTDTQYF. The CDR3 DNA is TGCGCCAGCCGAAGGCAAGGGGAAGCCCTTAGCACAGATACGCAGTATTTT.

The gene calls are TRBV29-1 and TRBJ2-1; D may be TRBD1 (5 bases). This CDR3 contains 14 residues. CDR1 and CDR2 (germline): SQVTM, ANQGSEA. Between the trimmed V and J ends, which lost 7 bases and 6 bases, there was a span of 19 bases. The CDR3 sequence is CSARPETVFNEQFF. The CDR3 region has the DNA TGCAGCGCGCGCCCTGAGACAGTTTTCAATGAGCAGTTCTTC.

V usage is TRBV15 and J usage is TRBJ2-5; TRBD1 might be the D (6 bases). Trimming stripped 5 bases from V and 4 bases from J, with 17 bases between. The length of the CDR3 is 15 residues. Germline V gene lookup returns CDR1 LNHNV and CDR2 YYDKDF (reference sequence). CDR3 DNA: TGTGCCACCAGCGGAATAAAACAGGGAAGAGAGACCCAGTACTTC. Protein sequence: CATSGIKQGRETQYF.

The genes are TRBV3-1 (or the pseudogene TRBV3-2) and TRBJ1-2; D not resolved. V was cut by 0 bases and J by 5 bases, with 16 bases left in between. The CDR3 sequence is 16 residues long. Per the germline V gene, CDR1 is LGHDT and CDR2 is YNNKEL (reference sequence). The CDR3 protein is CASSQDEIRTPYGYTF. In DNA, the CDR3 is TGTGCCAGCAGCCAAGATGAGATAAGAACCCCATATGGCTACACCTTC.

The chain couples TRBV6-2 or TRBV6-3 to TRBJ2-3, with D unclear. The V gene lost 6 bases and the J gene lost 0 bases, with 16 bases spanning the gap. This CDR3 contains 16 residues. The germline gives CDR1 MNHEY, CDR2 SVGEGT. CDR3 nucleotide sequence: TGTGCCAGCAGCCTGCTAGGCGGTCCGAGCACAGATACGCAGTATTTT. This codes for CASSLLGGPSTDTQYF.

J is TRBJ2-5 and V is TRBV6-2 or TRBV6-3; 8 positions agree with TRBD2. This CDR3 is 17 amino acids long. V trimming: 0 bases; J trimming: 4 bases; junction bases outside the gene matches: 10. Germline V CDR1 and CDR2: MNHEY, SVGEGT. The CDR3 region is CASSYSNGGAVGETQYF. The CDR3 DNA is TGTGCCAGCAGTTACTCAAACGGGGGGGCCGTCGGAGAGACCCAGTACTTC.

The V and J genes are TRBV5-6 and TRBJ2-7, with unresolved D. The CDR3 covers 12 residues. Germline CDR1 SGHDT, CDR2 YYEEEE. Trimming shortened V by 2 bases and J by 1 base, and 4 bases separated the two germline ends. CDR3 nucleotides: TGTGCCAGCAGCTTAGCGTCCTACGAGCAGTACTTC. Translated, it gives CASSLASYEQYF.